These 7 T cell receptor beta chains came from one sample sequenced in a study of blood T cell repertoires in COVID-19. The table came from immunoSEQ multiplex PCR; TCRdb's copy has only in-frame clones and leaves some out. The sample comprises hundreds of thousands of clones, roughly 88% of which are singletons, and over 1.3% rests with the top ten. The sequenced material came from peripheral blood. The source is a woman younger than 45 with active or convalescent COVID-19.

The chain links TRBV15 to TRBJ1-5; perhaps TRBD1 as D (5 bases). Trimming cost V 6 bases and J 7 bases, with 10 bases left between them. This CDR3 is 12 amino acids long. Germline CDR1 reads LNHNV; CDR2 reads YYDKDF (reference sequence). In nucleotides, the CDR3 is TGTGCCACCAGTCGGGGGTTCCAGCCCCAGCATTTT. Its protein is CATSRGFQPQHF.

V usage is TRBV6-5 and J usage is TRBJ1-5; D gene uncertain. The germline V gene has CDR1 MNHEY and CDR2 SVGAGI. V was shortened by 7 bases and J by 0 bases, with 10 bases between the two germline ends. CDR3 length equals 14 residues. CDR3 in DNA: TGTGCCAGCAACCCCCTCTATAGCAATCAGCCCCAGCATTTT. It specifies CASNPLYSNQPQHF.

V and J are TRBV3-1 (or the pseudogene TRBV3-2) and TRBJ1-1; 10 bases line up with TRBD1. CDR1 and CDR2 from the germline V gene are LGHDT and YNNKEL (reference sequence). The CDR3 contains 17 residues. Trimming at V came to 5 bases and at J to 1 base, leaving 10 bases not matched to a gene. CDR3 nucleotide sequence: TGTGCCAGCAGCAGCTGGACAGGGGGTTTGAGGAACACTGAAGCTTTCTTT. It specifies CASSSWTGGLRNTEAFF.

The V call is TRBV10-3, the J call TRBJ2-1; 9 bases agree with TRBD2. Looked up from germline, CDR1 is ENHRY and CDR2 is SYGVKD. The J segment lost 5 bases and the V segment lost 8 bases, leaving 4 bases of the junction unmatched. There are 13 residues in the CDR3. CDR3 sequence: CAILGLADNEQFF. DNA of the CDR3: TGTGCCATCTTGGGACTAGCAGACAATGAGCAGTTCTTC.

V and J are TRBV15 and TRBJ1-4; D is possibly TRBD1 (5 bases). Germline CDR1 reads LNHNV; CDR2 reads YYDKDF (reference sequence). V was shortened by 0 bases and J by 0 bases, with 8 bases between the two germline ends. The CDR3 spans 16 residues. CDR3 nucleotides: TGTGCCACCAGCAGAGACACAGGTGCAACTAATGAAAAACTGTTTTTT. Translating gives CATSRDTGATNEKLFF. Full variable domain (missing parts from reference TRBV15 and TRBJ1-4): DAMVIQNPRYQVTQFGKPVTLSCSQTLNHNVMYWYQQKSSQAPKLLFHYYDKDFNNEADTPDNFQSRRPNTSFCFLDIRSPGLGDTAMYLCATSRDTGATNEKLFFGSGTQLSVL.

This clone is a singleton in its sample. V and J are TRBV19 and TRBJ2-3; no clear D. Germline loops: CDR1 LNHDA, CDR2 SQIVND (reference sequence). The CDR3 length is 11 residues. V gave up 8 bases and J gave up 6 bases, with 9 bases separating them. The CDR3 region has the DNA TGTGCCAGTGCATCCGGGGATACGCAGTATTTT. This codes for CASASGDTQYF.

This CDR3 is CASNPGTVNSPLHF. CDR3 in DNA: TGTGCCAGCAACCCGGGGACAGTTAATTCACCCCTCCACTTT. This chain links TRBV2 with TRBJ1-6; 7 bases match TRBD1. The ends lost 7 bases at V and 6 bases at J; junction bases unmatched: 6. The CDR3 has 14 residues. Per germline, CDR1 SNHLY and CDR2 FYNNEI.